This TCR beta chain was captured in a study of T cell changes during pregnancy in multiple sclerosis. This clone appeared a single time. The CDR3 has 16 residues. Losses at the gene ends were 5 bases for V and 5 bases for J; bases not matched to a gene: 9. The V gene's germline CDR1 is SGHTA and CDR2 FQGTGA. Using immunoSEQ multiplex PCR, the repertoire was profiled, and TCRdb retains in-frame clones only, with some absent. The repertoire holds 65,000 to 95,000 clones, with approximately 94% as singletons. The sample consisted of peripheral blood, taken after pregnancy. The chain links TRBV7-3 to TRBJ2-2; 9 nucleotides align to TRBD1. The TCR sequence derives from a female donor in good health, enrolled as a control in a pregnancy study. CDR3 in DNA: TGTGCCAGCAGCGGATCCGGGACAGGGAGAACCGGGGAGCTGTTTTTT. Translating it yields CASSGSGTGRTGELFF.